This T cell receptor (beta chain) emerged from a study of control samples from healthy donors and cancer patients. The CDR3 contains 14 residues. Between the trimmed V and J ends, which lost 2 bases and 2 bases, there was a span of 4 bases. CDR1 MRHNA and CDR2 SNTAGT come from the germline V gene. Repertoires were generated with immunoSEQ multiplex PCR, while TCRdb's copy carries only in-frame clones and drops some. The sample holds approximately 150,000 clones, around 90% seen once. Sequences were obtained from blood. This clonotype was sampled from a woman in her 30s in good health. V and J are TRBV6-4 and TRBJ2-6; D ambiguous. The CDR3 sequence is CASSDSTGANVLTF. CDR3 nucleotide sequence: TGTGCCAGCAGTGACAGCACTGGGGCCAACGTCCTGACTTTC.